These 23 T cell receptor beta chains originate from one sample sequenced in a study of cytomegalovirus exposure and HLA in healthy donors. Using immunoSEQ multiplex PCR, the repertoire was profiled, and TCRdb retains in-frame clones only, with some absent. Among fewer than 120,000 clones listed, roughly 90% were seen once. The specimen sequenced was PBMCs. The origin of the receptors is a woman under 40 in good health and CMV-seropositive.

The J gene is TRBJ1-4, the V gene TRBV6-5; D not resolved. Germline CDR1 is MNHEY and CDR2 is SVGAGI. The CDR3 loop spans 15 amino acids. V was clipped by 0 bases and J by 4 bases, with 9 bases between them. In DNA form, the CDR3 reads TGTGCCAGCAGTTACTCTGGTCCGCGTAATGAAAAACTGTTTTTT. Translation: CASSYSGPRNEKLFF.

With regard to this clone: At one end, the junction sequence differs from germline, possibly due to a read error. V is TRBV7-7 and J is TRBJ1-3, with 12 bases fitting TRBD1. CDR1 is SSHAT and CDR2 is FNYEAQ in the germline V gene (reference sequence). The CDR3 is 14 amino acids. For the CDR3, the DNA is TGTGCTAGCAGCTTGGGACAGGGGGCATCCACCATATATTTT. Its translation is CASSLGQGASTIYF.

The V gene is TRBV6-6, the J gene TRBJ2-1, with D unclear. Trimming cost V 2 bases and J 2 bases, with 4 bases left between them. The germline gives CDR1 MNHNY, CDR2 SVGAGI (reference sequence). The CDR3 is made up of 13 amino acids. This CDR3 reads CASSYTAYNEQFF. The CDR3 DNA reads TGTGCCAGCAGTTACACGGCCTACAATGAGCAGTTCTTC.

This chain uses TRBV5-1 with TRBJ1-3, with a tentative D call TRBD1 (5 bases). The CDR3 loop spans 16 amino acids. Germline V lookup: CDR1 SGHRS, CDR2 YFSETQ. Trimming stripped 3 bases from V and 0 bases from J, with 13 bases between. CDR3 DNA: TGCGCCAGCAGCTCGGGGGACTGGAGCTCTGGAAACACCATATATTTT. Its translation is CASSSGDWSSGNTIYF.

This chain uses TRBV6-5 with TRBJ1-1, with D perhaps matching TRBD1 (5 bases). CDR3 length equals 14 residues. With 5 bases removed from V and 4 bases from J, the gap between germline ends came to 14 bases. Germline lookup yields CDR1 MNHEY and CDR2 SVGAGI. CDR3 sequence reads: CASSKRHRGTEAFF. DNA for the CDR3: TGTGCCAGCAGTAAACGCCATAGGGGCACTGAAGCTTTCTTT.

The chain couples TRBV4-2 to TRBJ1-5; D is ambiguous. The CDR3 is 13 residues long. Germline assignment: CDR1 LGHNA and CDR2 YNFKEQ. V was clipped by 4 bases and J by 6 bases, with 10 bases between them. CDR3 DNA: TGTGCCAGCAGCCCCCAGGTCAGTCAGCCCCAGCATTTT. Residues: CASSPQVSQPQHF.

This clone was detected only a few times. The J gene is TRBJ1-2, the V gene TRBV5-5, with a possible D match to TRBD1 (6 bases). The CDR3 is 13 amino acids. Trimming shortened V by 3 bases and J by 4 bases, and 10 bases separated the two germline ends. The germline V gene encodes CDR1 SGHKS and CDR2 YYEKEE (reference sequence). The CDR3 sequence: CASSSRTVYGYTF. For the CDR3, the DNA is TGTGCCAGCAGCTCGAGGACAGTCTATGGCTACACCTTC.

This rearrangement joins TRBV18 to TRBJ2-7; 14 bases line up with TRBD2. The CDR3 consists of 17 residues. V gave up 4 bases and J gave up 2 bases; unmatched junction bases: 7. The germline CDR1 and CDR2 sequences are KGHSH and LQKENI. CDR3 nucleotides: TGTGCCAGCTCACAAGGGACTAGCGGGGGCCTTCCCTACGAGCAGTACTTC. Translation gives CASSQGTSGGLPYEQYF. The whole variable domain, filled in from reference TRBV18 and TRBJ2-7, reads NAGVMQNPRHLVRRRGQEARLRCSPMKGHSHVYWYRQLPEEGLKFMVYLQKENIIDESGMPKERFSAEFPKEGPSILRIQQVVRGDSAAYFCASSQGTSGGLPYEQYFGPGTRLTVT.

The CDR3 DNA is TGTGCCAGTACCATACCCGGGACAGGGGACTATGGCTACACCTTC. Translating gives CASTIPGTGDYGYTF. The chain combines TRBV19 with TRBJ1-2, with 10 bases aligning to TRBD1. The CDR3 runs to 15 residues. Per the germline V gene, CDR1 is LNHDA and CDR2 is SQIVND (reference sequence). The V and J ends lost 7 bases and 3 bases, in that order; junction bases with no gene match: 8.

This clone showed up just once. This rearrangement joins TRBV5-4 to TRBJ1-2; D is undetermined. This CDR3 has 13 residues. Between the trimmed V and J ends, which lost 0 bases and 3 bases, there was a span of 6 bases. From germline, CDR1 is SGHNT and CDR2 YYREEE (reference sequence). DNA for the CDR3: TGTGCCAGCAGCTTGGAACTGCACTATGGCTACACCTTC. Its translation is CASSLELHYGYTF.

The CDR3 DNA sequence: TGTGCCAGCAGTCTCGACAGGGGACTTTCGGGGGCCAACGTCCTGACTTTC. Translation gives CASSLDRGLSGANVLTF. The chain carries TRBV2 and TRBJ2-6; 8 nucleotides align to TRBD1. Germline V CDR1 and CDR2: SNHLY, FYNNEI. The CDR3 loop spans 17 amino acids. Trimming took 5 bases from V and 4 from J; bases not matched to a gene: 10.

The chain combines TRBV5-1 with TRBJ2-2, with TRBD2 matching over 15 bases. V was pared by 3 bases and J by 0 bases, with 3 bases of the junction left unmatched. The CDR3 is 18 residues long. Per the germline V gene, CDR1 is SGHRS and CDR2 is YFSETQ. The CDR3 DNA follows: TGCGCCAGCAGCTGGGGACTAGCGGGAGGCCCGAACACCGGGGAGCTGTTTTTT. Its protein product is CASSWGLAGGPNTGELFF.

This rearrangement joins TRBV30 to TRBJ2-1; D may be TRBD2 (5 bases). V was pared by 3 bases and J by 4 bases, with 16 bases between. CDR1 and CDR2 (germline): GTSNPN, SVGIG (reference sequence). This CDR3 region has 15 residues. CDR3 residues: CAWSPLGRDYNEQFF. The CDR3 coding sequence is TGTGCCTGGAGCCCCCTTGGGAGAGATTACAATGAGCAGTTCTTC. The complete variable domain, with remaining parts taken from reference TRBV30 and TRBJ2-1, reads SQTIHQWPATLVQPVGSPLSLECTVEGTSNPNLYWYRQAAGRGLQLLFYSVGIGQISSEVPQNLSASRPQDRQFILSSKKLLLSDSGFYLCAWSPLGRDYNEQFFGPGTRLTVL.

The rearrangement links TRBV4-3 to TRBJ2-1, with TRBD2 matching 7 bases. This CDR3 comprises 16 residues. J was trimmed by 7 bases and V by 0 bases; bases with no gene match: 9. The V gene's germline CDR1 is LGHNA and CDR2 YSLEER. CDR3 loop: CASSQDRRASGNEQFF. In DNA form, the CDR3 reads TGCGCCAGCAGCCAAGATCGGAGAGCTAGCGGAAATGAGCAGTTCTTC.

The genes are TRBV2 and TRBJ2-4; 8 bases align to TRBD2. The ends lost 3 bases at V and 7 bases at J; junction bases unmatched: 14. CDR3 length: 17 residues. The germline V gene encodes CDR1 SNHLY and CDR2 FYNNEI. In DNA form, the CDR3 reads TGTGCCAGCAGTGATGACCCGAACGGGGGGGCGATCAACATTCAGTACTTC. It codes for CASSDDPNGGAINIQYF.

This clone showed up just a few times. The rearrangement joins TRBV23-1 to TRBJ1-2, with 9 bases that match TRBD1. TRBV23-1 is sorted into the ORF group, with uncertain function. V shed 0 bases and J 5 bases; nucleotides not matched to a gene: 10. The CDR3 length is 17 residues. CDR3 in amino acids: CASSQSIGTGPTYGYTF. The CDR3 region has the DNA TGCGCCAGCAGTCAATCGATTGGGACAGGGCCGACATATGGCTACACCTTC.

This clone was counted ten times or more. The chain joins TRBV6-1 to TRBJ2-3; 10 bases match TRBD2. V shed 2 bases and J 3 bases; nucleotides not matched to a gene: 2. The length of the CDR3 is 15 residues. From germline, CDR1 is MNHNS and CDR2 SASEGT. CDR3 in amino acids: CASSESAGGTDTQYF. The CDR3 coding sequence is TGTGCCAGCAGTGAATCAGCGGGAGGGACAGATACGCAGTATTTT.

The chain recombines TRBV2 with TRBJ1-1; the D gene is possibly TRBD1 (5 bases). With 7 bases removed from V and 2 bases from J, the gap between germline ends came to 8 bases. CDR1 and CDR2 from the germline V gene are SNHLY and FYNNEI. There are 12 residues in the CDR3. CDR3 in DNA: TGTGCCAGCATGACAGACAACACTGAAGCTTTCTTT. Amino acids: CASMTDNTEAFF.

The chain employs TRBV6-6 and TRBJ1-2; no clear D. CDR3 length: 14 residues. Trimming stripped 5 bases from V and 7 bases from J, with 17 bases between. Germline V CDR1 and CDR2: MNHNY, SVGAGI (reference sequence). In nucleotides, the CDR3 is TGTGCCAGCAGTCGCTTAGCGCCCGATCGTGGCTACACCTTC. It yields the protein CASSRLAPDRGYTF.

The chain uses TRBV12-5 and TRBJ2-1; the match to TRBD1 covers 11 bases. Germline loops: CDR1 LGHNT, CDR2 FRNRAP. This CDR3 has 16 residues. V dropped 1 base and J dropped 6; count of bases not matched to a gene: 5. CDR3 sequence reads: CASGLARTGGLNEQFF. The CDR3 region has the DNA TGTGCTAGTGGTTTGGCAAGGACAGGGGGCCTCAATGAGCAGTTCTTC.

The chain uses TRBV28 and TRBJ1-5; a possible D gene is TRBD1 (6 bases). This CDR3 spans 16 amino acids. Trimming removed 1 base from V and 7 bases from J, with 17 bases in between. CDR1 is MDHEN and CDR2 is SYDVKM in the germline V gene. CDR3 sequence (DNA): TGTGCCAGCAGTTTATTGCGGGGGGGGGCAGGACAGCCCCAGCATTTT. This codes for CASSLLRGGAGQPQHF.

This clone has just a few counts. The sample contains more than one DNA sequence encoding this CDR3. This sequence joins TRBV25-1 and TRBJ1-4; D uncertain. The CDR3 extends over 14 amino acids. Germline CDR1 reads MGHDK; CDR2 reads SYGVNS. Trimming removed 5 bases from V and 5 bases from J, with 12 bases in between. The CDR3: CASSIGGLNEKLFF. CDR3 nucleotides: TGTGCCAGCAGTATCGGTGGGCTCAATGAAAAACTGTTTTTT.

The chain employs TRBV6-5 and TRBJ1-1, with D possibly being TRBD1 (5 bases). V was cut by 6 bases and J by 5 bases, with 13 bases left in between. CDR3 length equals 13 residues. Germline lookup yields CDR1 MNHEY and CDR2 SVGAGI. The CDR3 sequence is CASSPGGGTEAFF. The CDR3 DNA sequence: TGTGCCAGCAGCCCTGGCGGGGGGACTGAAGCTTTCTTT.